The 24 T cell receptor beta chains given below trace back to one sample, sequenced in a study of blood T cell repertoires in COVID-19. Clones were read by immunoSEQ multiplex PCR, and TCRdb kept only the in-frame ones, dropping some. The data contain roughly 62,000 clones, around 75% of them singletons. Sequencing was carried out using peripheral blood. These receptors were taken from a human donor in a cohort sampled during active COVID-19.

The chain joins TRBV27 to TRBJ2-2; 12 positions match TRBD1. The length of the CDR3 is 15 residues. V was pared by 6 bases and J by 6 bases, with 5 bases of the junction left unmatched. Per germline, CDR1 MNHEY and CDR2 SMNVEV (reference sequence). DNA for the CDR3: TGTGCCAGCAGGAGCCGGGACAGGGGGCCCGGGGAGCTGTTTTTT. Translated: CASRSRDRGPGELFF.

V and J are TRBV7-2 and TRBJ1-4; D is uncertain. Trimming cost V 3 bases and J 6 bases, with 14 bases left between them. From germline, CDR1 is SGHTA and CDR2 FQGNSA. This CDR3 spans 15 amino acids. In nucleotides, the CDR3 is TGTGCCAGCAGCTTCGGCGGTCCCTCCCATGAAAAACTGTTTTTT. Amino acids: CASSFGGPSHEKLFF.

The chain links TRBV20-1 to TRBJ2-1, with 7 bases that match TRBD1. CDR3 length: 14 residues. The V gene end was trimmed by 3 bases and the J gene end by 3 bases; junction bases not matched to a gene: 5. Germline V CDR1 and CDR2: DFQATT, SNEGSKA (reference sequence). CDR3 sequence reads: CSASQGVGYNEQFF. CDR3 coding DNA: TGCAGTGCTAGTCAGGGGGTGGGCTACAATGAGCAGTTCTTC.

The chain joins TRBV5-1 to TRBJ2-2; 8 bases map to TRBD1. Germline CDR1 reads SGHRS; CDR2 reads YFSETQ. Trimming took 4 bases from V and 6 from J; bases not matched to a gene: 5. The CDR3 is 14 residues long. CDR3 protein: CASSPTGDSGELFF. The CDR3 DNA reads TGCGCCAGCAGCCCGACAGGGGATTCCGGGGAGCTGTTTTTT.

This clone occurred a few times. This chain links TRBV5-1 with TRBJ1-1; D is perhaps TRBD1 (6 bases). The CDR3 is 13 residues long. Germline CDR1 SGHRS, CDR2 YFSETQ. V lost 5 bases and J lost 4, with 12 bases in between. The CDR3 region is CASRMTGGTEAFF. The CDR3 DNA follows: TGCGCCAGCAGGATGACAGGTGGCACTGAAGCTTTCTTT.

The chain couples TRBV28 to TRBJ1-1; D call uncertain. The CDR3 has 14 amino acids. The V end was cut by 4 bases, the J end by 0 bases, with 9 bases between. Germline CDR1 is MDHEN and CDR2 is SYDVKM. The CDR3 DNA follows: TGTGCCAGCAGTTCCTACAGCTTGAACACTGAAGCTTTCTTT. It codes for CASSSYSLNTEAFF. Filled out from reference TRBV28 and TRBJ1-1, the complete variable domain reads DVKVTQSSRYLVKRTGEKVFLECVQDMDHENMFWYRQDPGLGLRLIYFSYDVKMKEKGDIPEGYSVSREKKERFSLILESASTNQTSMYLCASSSYSLNTEAFFGQGTRLTVV.

The CDR3 coding sequence is TGCGCCAGCAGCGAAGCCCCGAACACCGGGGAGCTGTTTTTT. Translation gives CASSEAPNTGELFF. The chain links TRBV5-1 to TRBJ2-2; unclear D gene. The V end was cut by 4 bases, the J end by 0 bases, with 7 bases between. Germline V gene lookup returns CDR1 SGHRS and CDR2 YFSETQ. The CDR3 is made up of 14 amino acids.

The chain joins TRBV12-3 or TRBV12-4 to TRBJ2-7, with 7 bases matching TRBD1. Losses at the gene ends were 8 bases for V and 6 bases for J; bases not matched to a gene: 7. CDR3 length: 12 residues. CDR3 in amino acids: CASGRQGTEQYF. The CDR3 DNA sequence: TGTGCCAGCGGAAGACAGGGCACCGAGCAGTACTTC.

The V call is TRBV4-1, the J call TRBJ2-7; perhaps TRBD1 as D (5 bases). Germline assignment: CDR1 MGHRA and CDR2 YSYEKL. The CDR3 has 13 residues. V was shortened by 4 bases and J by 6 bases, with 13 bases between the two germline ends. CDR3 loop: CASSPDNSREQYF. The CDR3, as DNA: TGCGCCAGCAGCCCGGACAATTCCCGCGAGCAGTACTTC.

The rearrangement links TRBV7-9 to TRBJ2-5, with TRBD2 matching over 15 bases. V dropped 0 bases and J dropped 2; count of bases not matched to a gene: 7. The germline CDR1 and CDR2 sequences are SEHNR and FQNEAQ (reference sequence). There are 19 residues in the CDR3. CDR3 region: CASSLAGLAGGPRQETQYF. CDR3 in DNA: TGTGCCAGCAGCTTAGCCGGACTAGCGGGAGGGCCTAGGCAAGAGACCCAGTACTTC.

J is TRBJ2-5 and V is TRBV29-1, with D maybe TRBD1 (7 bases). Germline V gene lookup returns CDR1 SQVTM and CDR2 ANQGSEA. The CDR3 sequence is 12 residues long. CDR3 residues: CSYLEGAETQYF. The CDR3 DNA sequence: TGCAGTTACCTGGAGGGGGCAGAGACCCAGTACTTC.

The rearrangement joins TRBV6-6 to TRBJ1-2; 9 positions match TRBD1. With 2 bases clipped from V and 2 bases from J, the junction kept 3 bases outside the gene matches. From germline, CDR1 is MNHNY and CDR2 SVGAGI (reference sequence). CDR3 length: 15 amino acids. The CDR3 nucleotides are TGTGCCAGCAGTTACGGGGGACAGGGCAACTATGGCTACACCTTC. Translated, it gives CASSYGGQGNYGYTF.

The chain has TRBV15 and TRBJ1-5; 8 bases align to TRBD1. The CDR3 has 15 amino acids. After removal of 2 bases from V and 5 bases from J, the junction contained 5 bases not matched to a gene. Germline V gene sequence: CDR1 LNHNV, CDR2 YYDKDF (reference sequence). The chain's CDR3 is CATSRMTTGDQPQHF. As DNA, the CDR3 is TGTGCCACCAGCAGAATGACGACAGGGGATCAGCCCCAGCATTTT.

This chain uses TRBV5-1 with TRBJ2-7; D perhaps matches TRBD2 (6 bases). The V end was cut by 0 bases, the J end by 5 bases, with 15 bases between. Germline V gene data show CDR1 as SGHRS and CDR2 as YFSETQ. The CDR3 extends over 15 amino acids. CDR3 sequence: CASSLGQPGRDEQYF. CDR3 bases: TGCGCCAGCAGCTTGGGGCAGCCCGGGAGAGACGAGCAGTACTTC.

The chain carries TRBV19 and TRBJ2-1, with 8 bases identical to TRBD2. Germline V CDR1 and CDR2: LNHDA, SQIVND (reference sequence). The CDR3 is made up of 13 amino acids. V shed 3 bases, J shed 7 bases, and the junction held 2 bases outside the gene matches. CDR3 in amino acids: CASSIREGNEQFF. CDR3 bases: TGTGCCAGTAGTATTCGGGAGGGGAATGAGCAGTTCTTC. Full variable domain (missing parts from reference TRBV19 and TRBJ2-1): DGGITQSPKYLFRKEGQNVTLSCEQNLNHDAMYWYRQDPGQGLRLIYYSQIVNDFQKGDIAEGYSVSREKKESFPLTVTSAQKNPTAFYLCASSIREGNEQFFGPGTRLTVL.

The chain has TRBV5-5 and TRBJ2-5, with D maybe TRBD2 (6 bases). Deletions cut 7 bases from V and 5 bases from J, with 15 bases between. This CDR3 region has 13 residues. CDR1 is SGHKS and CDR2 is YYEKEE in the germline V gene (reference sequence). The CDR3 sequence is CASELMAGETQYF. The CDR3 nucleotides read TGTGCCAGCGAACTGATGGCGGGGGAGACCCAGTACTTC.

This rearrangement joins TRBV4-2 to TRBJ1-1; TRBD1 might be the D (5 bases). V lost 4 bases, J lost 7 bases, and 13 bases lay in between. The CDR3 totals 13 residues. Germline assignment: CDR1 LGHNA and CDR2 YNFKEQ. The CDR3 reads CASSPLTGGEAFF. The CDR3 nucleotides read TGTGCCAGCAGCCCCTTGACGGGGGGTGAAGCTTTCTTT.

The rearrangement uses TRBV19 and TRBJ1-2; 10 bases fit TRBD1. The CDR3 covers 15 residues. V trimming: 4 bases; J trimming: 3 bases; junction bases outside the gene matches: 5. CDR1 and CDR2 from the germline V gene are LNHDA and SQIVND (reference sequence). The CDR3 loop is CASSTTGGAYYGYTF. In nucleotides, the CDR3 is TGTGCCAGTAGTACGACAGGGGGCGCCTACTATGGCTACACCTTC.

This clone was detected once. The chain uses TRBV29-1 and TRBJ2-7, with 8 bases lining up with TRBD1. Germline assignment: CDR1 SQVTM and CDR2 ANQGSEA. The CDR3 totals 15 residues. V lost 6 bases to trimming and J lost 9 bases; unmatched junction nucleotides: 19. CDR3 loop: CSVYSGTGVTSGQYF. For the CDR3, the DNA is TGCAGCGTCTACTCCGGGACAGGAGTTACGAGTGGGCAGTACTTC.

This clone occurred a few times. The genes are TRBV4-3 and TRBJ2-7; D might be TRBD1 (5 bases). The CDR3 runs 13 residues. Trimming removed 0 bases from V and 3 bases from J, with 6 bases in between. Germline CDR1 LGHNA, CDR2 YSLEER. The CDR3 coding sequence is TGCGCCAGCAGCCAAGAGGACAACTACGAGCAGTACTTC. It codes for CASSQEDNYEQYF.

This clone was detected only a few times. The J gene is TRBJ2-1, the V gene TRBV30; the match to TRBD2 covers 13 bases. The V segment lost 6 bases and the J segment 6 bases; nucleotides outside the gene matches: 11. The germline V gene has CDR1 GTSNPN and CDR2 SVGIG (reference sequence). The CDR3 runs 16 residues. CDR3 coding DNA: TGTGCCTGCCACTCTCGACTAGCGGGAGGCCTCAATGAGCAGTTCTTC. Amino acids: CACHSRLAGGLNEQFF.

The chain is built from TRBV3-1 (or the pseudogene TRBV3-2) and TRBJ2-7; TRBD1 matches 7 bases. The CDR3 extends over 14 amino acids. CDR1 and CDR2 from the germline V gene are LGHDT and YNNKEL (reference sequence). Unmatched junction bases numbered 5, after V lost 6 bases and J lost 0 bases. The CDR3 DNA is TGTGCCAGCAGAAATACAGGGGTCTCCTACGAGCAGTACTTC. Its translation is CASRNTGVSYEQYF.

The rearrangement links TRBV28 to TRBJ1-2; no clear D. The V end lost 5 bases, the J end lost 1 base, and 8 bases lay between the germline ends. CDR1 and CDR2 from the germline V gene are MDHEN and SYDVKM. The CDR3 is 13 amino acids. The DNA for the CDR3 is TGTGCCAGCAGTGCTGGGCTTAACTATGGCTACACCTTC. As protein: CASSAGLNYGYTF.

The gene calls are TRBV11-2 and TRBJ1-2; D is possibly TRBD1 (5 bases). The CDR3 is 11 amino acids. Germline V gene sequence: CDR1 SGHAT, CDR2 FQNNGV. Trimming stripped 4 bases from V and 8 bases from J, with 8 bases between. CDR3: CASSYRGGYTF. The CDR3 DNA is TGTGCCAGCAGCTACCGGGGGGGCTACACCTTC.